This T cell receptor beta chain was sequenced during a study of T-cell reconstitution after alpha-beta-depleted transplantation in children. Only a few counts were recorded for this clonotype. Unique molecular identifiers were built into the TCRbeta library. One entry per CDR3 protein, called by TCRdb with MiXCR from the PCR reads. Seen here are about 370,000 distinct CDR3 sequences, over 20% observed once, and the top ten hold about 3.8%. There are 12 residues in the CDR3. Germline values: CDR1 MDHEN, CDR2 SYDVKM. V was shortened by 5 bases and J by 8 bases, with 10 bases between the two germline ends.

This receptor was obtained from a human donor who donated a stem cell graft to a child with acute myeloid leukemia. The rearrangement links TRBV28 to TRBJ2-1; D remains unclear. This material consisted of PBMCs from the stem cell graft donor, taken from the stem cell graft. The CDR3 bases are TGTGCCAGCAGTATCGACCGGGATGAGCAGTTCTTC. Its protein product is CASSIDRDEQFF.